This record looks at one T cell receptor (beta chain) sequence and its context. Its antigen is unknown. The data are from a study of blood T cells in healthy people across ages. Study-wide points: Getting older went along with TCR beta diversity per million T cells dropping roughly linearly.

A second PCR, run for about 6 to 12 cycles, used a sample-barcoded 5' primer plus a J-beta primer mix. TCRdb passed the 5' RACE reads through MiXCR, listing each CDR3 protein once. The data contain about 1.4 million distinct CDR3 sequences, approximately 63% of them singletons. The CDR3 loop spans 17 amino acids. Germline CDR1 reads ENHRY; CDR2 reads SYGVKD. Trimming cost V 5 bases and J 1 base, with 17 bases left between them. The total RNA that was extracted per sample amounted to at least 5.5 micrograms. The clonotype was recovered from a man between 18 and 35 years old in good health. This sequence joins TRBV10-3 and TRBJ2-2, with a tentative D call TRBD1 (6 bases). Specimen: blood. Written as DNA, the CDR3 is TGTGCCATCAGTTTCGCCTACAGGGTCCGGAACACCGGGGAGCTGTTTTTT. Encoded protein: CAISFAYRVRNTGELFF.